A single sample gave rise to the 12 T cell receptor beta chains below, sequenced in a study of cytomegalovirus exposure and HLA in healthy donors. Primers for the PCR totalled 60 Vbeta and 13 Jbeta. Assay: immunoSEQ multiplex PCR; the TCRdb copy retains only in-frame clones and omits some. This sample has fewer than 200,000 clones, with about two thirds found just once. The sequenced material came from PBMCs. The source is a woman aged 18-29 years in good health and CMV-seropositive.

This sequence joins TRBV2 and TRBJ2-1; perhaps TRBD2 as D (5 bases). The CDR3 spans 13 residues. V shed 3 bases and J shed 8 bases, with 11 bases lying between them. The germline V gene encodes CDR1 SNHLY and CDR2 FYNNEI. The CDR3: CASSDGTSYEQFF. The CDR3 DNA reads TGTGCCAGCAGTGATGGTACTAGTTATGAGCAGTTCTTC.

The CDR3: CASSQDGGPSPLHF. The CDR3, as DNA: TGTGCCAGCAGCCAAGACGGAGGCCCTTCACCCCTCCACTTT. The gene calls are TRBV4-2 and TRBJ1-6; D is ambiguous. Germline CDR1 LGHNA, CDR2 YNFKEQ. V shed 0 bases and J shed 9 bases, with 9 bases lying between them. This CDR3 is built from 14 residues.

The V gene is TRBV5-6, the J gene TRBJ2-5; TRBD1 is a possible D gene (5 bases). The J call may be mistaken, given a closer DNA end match to TRBJ2-7. The CDR3 length is 13 residues. CDR1 is SGHDT and CDR2 is YYEEEE in the germline V gene. CDR3 nucleotide sequence: TGTGCCAGCAGCGAAGGGGTCTCCTACGAGCAGTACTTC. This translates into CASSEGVSYEQYF.

The chain is built from TRBV28 and TRBJ1-5; 9 nucleotides agree with TRBD1. The CDR3 is 15 amino acids. Per the germline V gene, CDR1 is MDHEN and CDR2 is SYDVKM. With 7 bases clipped from V and 5 bases from J, the junction kept 9 bases outside the gene matches. The CDR3 is CASTLVGTGYQPQHF. CDR3 bases: TGTGCCAGCACCCTCGTAGGGACAGGGTATCAGCCCCAGCATTTT.

The CDR3 DNA sequence: TGTGCCAGCAGCCCCCCACGCGAGATGTTC. It translates to CASSPPREMF. This chain uses TRBV21-1 with TRBJ1-2. TRBV21-1 is deemed a pseudogene. This CDR3 spans 10 amino acids.

The rearrangement joins TRBV4-1 to TRBJ1-6; no clear D gene. Germline assignment: CDR1 MGHRA and CDR2 YSYEKL. This CDR3 contains 15 residues. The V and J ends lost 0 bases and 10 bases respectively, with 13 bases between them. The CDR3 loop is CASSQDVPFGSPLHF. The CDR3 DNA reads TGCGCCAGCAGCCAAGATGTCCCTTTTGGCTCACCCCTCCACTTT.

The V call is TRBV25-1, the J call TRBJ2-1; possible D gene TRBD2, 7 bases. The CDR3 totals 15 residues. V shed 1 base and J shed 8 bases, with 15 bases lying between them. The germline V gene has CDR1 MGHDK and CDR2 SYGVNS. DNA for the CDR3: TGTGCCAGCAGTGAATGGGAGGGGGGGCGGGATGAGCAGTTCTTC. It codes for CASSEWEGGRDEQFF.

The chain combines TRBV4-2 with TRBJ1-1; 8 bases align to TRBD1. Germline V gives CDR1 LGHNA, CDR2 YNFKEQ. The CDR3 extends over 13 amino acids. The junction had 3 bases not matched to a gene; V was cut back by 7 bases and J by 2 bases. The CDR3 DNA follows: TGTGCCAGCAACAGGGGGGTTAACACTGAAGCTTTCTTT. Protein product: CASNRGVNTEAFF.

The CDR3, as DNA: TGTGCCAGCAGCCATCCATCGAGAGAAGATACGCAGTATTTT. This translates into CASSHPSREDTQYF. This chain connects TRBV6-4 to TRBJ2-3; D unclear. V was clipped by 6 bases and J by 5 bases, with 15 bases between them. There are 14 residues in the CDR3. In germline, CDR1 is MRHNA, CDR2 SNTAGT.

The chain is built from TRBV19 and TRBJ2-1; D might be TRBD2 (5 bases). The V gene's germline CDR1 is LNHDA and CDR2 SQIVND (reference sequence). CDR3 size: 16 residues. V lost 7 bases to trimming and J lost 0 bases, with 16 bases between them. CDR3 sequence: CASTKVAGTSYNEQFF. DNA for the CDR3: TGTGCCAGTACCAAAGTGGCGGGCACCTCCTACAATGAGCAGTTCTTC.

This clone was observed a handful of times. This chain joins TRBV19 and TRBJ1-1; TRBD1 matches 7 bases. The CDR3 has 14 residues. The ends lost 10 bases at V and 1 base at J; junction bases unmatched: 9. Germline CDR1 is LNHDA and CDR2 is SQIVND (reference sequence). For the CDR3, the DNA is TGTGCCATTTCACCCTCAGGGGGGAACACTGAAGCTTTCTTT. Protein sequence: CAISPSGGNTEAFF. Variable domain in full (rest from reference TRBV19 and TRBJ1-1): DGGITQSPKYLFRKEGQNVTLSCEQNLNHDAMYWYRQDPGQGLRLIYYSQIVNDFQKGDIAEGYSVSREKKESFPLTVTSAQKNPTAFYLCAISPSGGNTEAFFGQGTRLTVV.

The chain links TRBV7-9 to TRBJ1-3; D is ambiguous. The CDR3 loop spans 16 amino acids. The V gene lost 1 base and the J gene lost 0 bases, with 10 bases spanning the gap. From germline, CDR1 is SEHNR and CDR2 FQNEAQ (reference sequence). The CDR3 region has the DNA TGTGCCAGCAGCTTAGAATGGGCCCGCTCTGGAAACACCATATATTTT. As protein: CASSLEWARSGNTIYF.